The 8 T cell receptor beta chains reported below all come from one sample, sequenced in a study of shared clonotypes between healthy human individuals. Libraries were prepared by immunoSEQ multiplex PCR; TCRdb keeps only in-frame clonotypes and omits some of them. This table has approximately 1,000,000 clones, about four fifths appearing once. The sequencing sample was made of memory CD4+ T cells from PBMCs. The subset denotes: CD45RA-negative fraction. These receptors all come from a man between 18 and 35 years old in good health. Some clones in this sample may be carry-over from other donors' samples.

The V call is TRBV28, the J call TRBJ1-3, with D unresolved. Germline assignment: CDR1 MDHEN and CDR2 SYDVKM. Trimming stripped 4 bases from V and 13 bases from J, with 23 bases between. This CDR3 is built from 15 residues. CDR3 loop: CASSSPGRTLNGIYF. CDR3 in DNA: TGTGCCAGCAGTTCGCCGGGGAGGACCCTGAACGGAATATATTTT.

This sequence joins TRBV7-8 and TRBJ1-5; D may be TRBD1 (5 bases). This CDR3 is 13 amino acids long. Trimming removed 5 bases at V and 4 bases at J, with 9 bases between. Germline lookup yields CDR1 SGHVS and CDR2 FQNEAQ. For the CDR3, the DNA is TGTGCCAGCAGCCCCGGGGCAAATCAGCCCCAGCATTTT. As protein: CASSPGANQPQHF.

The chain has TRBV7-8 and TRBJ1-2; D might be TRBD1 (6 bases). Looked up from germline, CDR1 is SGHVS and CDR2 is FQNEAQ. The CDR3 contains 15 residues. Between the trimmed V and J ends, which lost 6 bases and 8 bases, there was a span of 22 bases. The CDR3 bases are TGTGCCAGCAGACCCTATCTTCAGGGGCCGTGGGGCTACACCTTC. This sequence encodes CASRPYLQGPWGYTF.

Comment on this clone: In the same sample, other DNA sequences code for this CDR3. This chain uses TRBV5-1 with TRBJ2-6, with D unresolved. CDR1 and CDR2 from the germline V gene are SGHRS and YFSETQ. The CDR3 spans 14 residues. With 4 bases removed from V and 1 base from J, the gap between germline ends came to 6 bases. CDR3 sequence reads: CASSPVSGANVLTF. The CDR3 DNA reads TGCGCCAGCAGCCCGGTTTCTGGGGCCAACGTCCTGACTTTC.

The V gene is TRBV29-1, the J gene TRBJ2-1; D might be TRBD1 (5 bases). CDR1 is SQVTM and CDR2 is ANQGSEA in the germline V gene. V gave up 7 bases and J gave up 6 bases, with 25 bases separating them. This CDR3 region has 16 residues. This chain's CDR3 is CSARQSSFSRLNEQFF. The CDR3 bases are TGCAGCGCCCGACAGAGTAGTTTTAGTAGGCTCAATGAGCAGTTCTTC.

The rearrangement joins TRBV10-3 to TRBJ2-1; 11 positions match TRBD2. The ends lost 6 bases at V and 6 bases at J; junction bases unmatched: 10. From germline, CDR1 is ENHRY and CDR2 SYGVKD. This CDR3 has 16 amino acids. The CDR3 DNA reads TGTGCCATCAGAGGGACTAGCGGTCCCCTAAGCAATGAGCAGTTCTTC. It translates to CAIRGTSGPLSNEQFF.

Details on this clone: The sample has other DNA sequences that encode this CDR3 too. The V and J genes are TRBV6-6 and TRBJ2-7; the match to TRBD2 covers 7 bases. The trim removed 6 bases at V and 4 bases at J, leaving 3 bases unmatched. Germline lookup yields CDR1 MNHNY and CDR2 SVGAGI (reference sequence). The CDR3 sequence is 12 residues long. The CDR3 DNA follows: TGTGCCAGCAGCCCCGGGGGGTACGAGCAGTACTTC. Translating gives CASSPGGYEQYF.

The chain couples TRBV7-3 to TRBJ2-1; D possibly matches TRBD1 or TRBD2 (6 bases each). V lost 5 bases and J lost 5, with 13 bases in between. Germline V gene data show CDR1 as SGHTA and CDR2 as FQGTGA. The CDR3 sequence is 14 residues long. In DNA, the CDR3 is TGTGCCAGCAGCCTTGGGGGGCGGAACAATGAGCAGTTCTTC. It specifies CASSLGGRNNEQFF.